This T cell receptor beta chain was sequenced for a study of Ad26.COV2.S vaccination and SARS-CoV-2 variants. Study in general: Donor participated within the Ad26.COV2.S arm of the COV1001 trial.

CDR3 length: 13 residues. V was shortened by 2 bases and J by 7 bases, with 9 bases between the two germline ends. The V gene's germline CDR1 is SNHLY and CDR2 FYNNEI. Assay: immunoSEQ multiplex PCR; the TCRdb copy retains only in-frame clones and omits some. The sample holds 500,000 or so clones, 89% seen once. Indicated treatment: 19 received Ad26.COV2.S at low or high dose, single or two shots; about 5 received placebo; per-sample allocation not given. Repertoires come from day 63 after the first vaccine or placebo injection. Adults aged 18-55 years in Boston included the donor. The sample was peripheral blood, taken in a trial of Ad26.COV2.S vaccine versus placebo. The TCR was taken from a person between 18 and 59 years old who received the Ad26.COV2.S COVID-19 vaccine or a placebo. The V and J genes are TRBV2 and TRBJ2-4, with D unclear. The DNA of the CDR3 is TGTGCCAGCAGTGAATTCCTGGTGAACATTCAGTACTTC. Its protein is CASSEFLVNIQYF.